Shown below are 17 T cell receptor beta chains from a single sample sequenced in a study of T-cell memory formation after mild COVID-19. TCRdb reprocessed the 5' RACE reads via MiXCR and lists one record per CDR3 protein. This sample yields tens of thousands of distinct CDR3 sequences, of which 15% to 20% are seen a single time; about a third belongs to the top ten. The sample comprised PBMCs or a T cell subset sorted from them (not recorded which). These receptors originate from an adult woman who had mild COVID-19 (a few samples of this study predate the infection). Cell type and time point are not known.

This clonotype was observed a few times. J is TRBJ2-7 and V is TRBV6-6; 8 bases are a match to TRBD1. The CDR3 runs to 15 residues. The germline gives CDR1 MNHNY, CDR2 SVGAGI (reference sequence). The V gene end was trimmed by 5 bases and the J gene end by 2 bases; junction bases not matched to a gene: 8. The CDR3 here is CASSAPGTGPYEQYF. The DNA of the CDR3 is TGTGCCAGCAGTGCCCCGGGGACAGGTCCCTACGAGCAGTACTTC.

There are a few counts of this clonotype. The rearrangement uses TRBV19 and TRBJ2-1, with D possibly TRBD2 on 6 matching bases. CDR3 length: 16 residues. V was cut by 3 bases and J by 0 bases, with 12 bases left in between. Looked up from germline, CDR1 is LNHDA and CDR2 is SQIVND (reference sequence). DNA for the CDR3: TGTGCCAGTAGTATCACGGACTATAGCTCCTACAATGAGCAGTTCTTC. Translated, it gives CASSITDYSSYNEQFF. Based on the CDR3 plus reference TRBV19 and TRBJ2-1, the full variable domain is DGGITQSPKYLFRKEGQNVTLSCEQNLNHDAMYWYRQDPGQGLRLIYYSQIVNDFQKGDIAEGYSVSREKKESFPLTVTSAQKNPTAFYLCASSITDYSSYNEQFFGPGTRLTVL.

The chain has TRBV6-5 and TRBJ2-1; 10 nucleotides agree with TRBD2. CDR3 length: 15 amino acids. Germline V gene sequence: CDR1 MNHEY, CDR2 SVGAGI. The trim removed 6 bases at V and 2 bases at J, leaving 4 bases unmatched. CDR3 loop: CASRPSGGAYNEQFF. The CDR3 nucleotides read TGTGCCAGCAGACCAAGCGGGGGGGCCTACAATGAGCAGTTCTTC.

This clonotype was observed a handful of times. This sequence joins TRBV9 and TRBJ2-3, with a weak D call TRBD2 (7 bases). Deletions cut 2 bases from V and 1 base from J, with 14 bases between. Germline V lookup: CDR1 SGDLS, CDR2 YYNGEE. The CDR3 is 16 amino acids. CDR3 in amino acids: CASSVEGGGGTDTQYF. CDR3 bases: TGTGCCAGCAGCGTGGAAGGCGGGGGCGGCACAGATACGCAGTATTTT.

This clonotype has more than one count but fewer than ten. The V call is TRBV6-5, the J call TRBJ2-1, with 10 bases aligning to TRBD1. The CDR3 contains 15 residues. After removal of 2 bases from V and 5 bases from J, the junction contained 3 bases not matched to a gene. CDR1 is MNHEY and CDR2 is SVGAGI in the germline V gene. CDR3 region: CASSYGTGANNEQFF. The CDR3 DNA follows: TGTGCCAGCAGTTACGGGACAGGGGCTAACAATGAGCAGTTCTTC.

This chain links TRBV19 with TRBJ2-2; D uncertain. Germline V gene lookup returns CDR1 LNHDA and CDR2 SQIVND (reference sequence). The V end was cut by 6 bases, the J end by 0 bases, with 5 bases between. CDR3 length: 13 residues. The chain's CDR3 is CASSTPNTGELFF. The CDR3 DNA follows: TGTGCCAGTAGCACACCGAACACCGGGGAGCTGTTTTTT.

This clonotype was found many times. In nucleotides, the CDR3 is TGCAGTGCTAGAGATATGGGACAGAGCCCGTATGGCTACACCTTC. Translating gives CSARDMGQSPYGYTF. This chain uses TRBV20-1 with TRBJ1-2; TRBD1 aligns across 7 bases. With V trimmed by 0 bases and J by 5 bases, 9 bases remained unmatched. CDR3 length equals 15 residues. Germline values: CDR1 DFQATT, CDR2 SNEGSKA (reference sequence).

The chain carries TRBV15 and TRBJ1-5; perhaps TRBD1 as D (5 bases). CDR3 length: 18 residues. The V end was cut by 3 bases, the J end by 0 bases, with 18 bases between. Germline values: CDR1 LNHNV, CDR2 YYDKDF (reference sequence). CDR3 in DNA: TGTGCCACCAGCAGGATATTGGGGGTAGATTATAGCAATCAGCCCCAGCATTTT. As protein: CATSRILGVDYSNQPQHF.

The chain links TRBV4-1 to TRBJ2-7; 8 bases are a match to TRBD2. Looked up from germline, CDR1 is MGHRA and CDR2 is YSYEKL. The CDR3 covers 15 residues. J lost 5 bases, V lost 0 bases, and 6 bases had no gene match. Here the CDR3 DNA reads TGCGCCAGCAGCCAAGAGGCTAGCGGGCCGAACGAGCAGTACTTC. The encoded protein is CASSQEASGPNEQYF.

This clonotype was found a few times. J is TRBJ2-7 and V is TRBV6-6; 9 bases line up with TRBD1. V was pared by 2 bases and J by 3 bases, with 8 bases of the junction left unmatched. This CDR3 comprises 16 residues. Germline lookup yields CDR1 MNHNY and CDR2 SVGAGI (reference sequence). The CDR3 bases are TGTGCCAGCAGTTACGAGCAGACAGGGGGGAGCTACGAGCAGTACTTC. Protein: CASSYEQTGGSYEQYF.

This clonotype has just a few counts. The V gene is TRBV6-5, the J gene TRBJ2-3; TRBD2 aligns across 11 bases. Germline V gene sequence: CDR1 MNHEY, CDR2 SVGAGI. This CDR3 is 18 amino acids long. With 0 bases clipped from V and 1 base from J, the junction kept 6 bases outside the gene matches. CDR3 loop: CASSYSLTSGSRTDTQYF. DNA of the CDR3: TGTGCCAGCAGTTACTCGTTAACTAGCGGGAGTCGCACAGATACGCAGTATTTT.

This chain links TRBV11-2 with TRBJ2-7, with 14 bases that match TRBD2. The CDR3 runs 15 residues. The V segment lost 3 bases and the J segment 6 bases; nucleotides outside the gene matches: 4. CDR1 and CDR2 from the germline V gene are SGHAT and FQNNGV. The CDR3 sequence: CASSFGTSGRFEQYF. The CDR3 DNA sequence: TGTGCCAGCAGCTTTGGGACTAGCGGGAGATTCGAGCAGTACTTC. The full variable domain, in which reference TRBV11-2 and TRBJ2-7 provide the parts outside the CDR3, is EAGVAQSPRYKIIEKRQSVAFWCNPISGHATLYWYQQILGQGPKLLIQFQNNGVVDDSQLPKDRFSAERLKGVDSTLKIQPAKLEDSAVYLCASSFGTSGRFEQYFGPGTRLTVT.

This clonotype showed up just a few times. The chain has TRBV5-8 and TRBJ2-1; D is perhaps TRBD1 (5 bases). CDR1 is SGHTS, CDR2 YDEGEE, per germline. The CDR3 covers 14 residues. V lost 2 bases, J lost 4 bases, and 10 bases lay in between. Written as DNA, the CDR3 is TGTGCCAGCAGCTTCAGGGTTCGTTACAATGAGCAGTTCTTC. Amino acids: CASSFRVRYNEQFF. The full variable domain, rest sourced from reference TRBV5-8 and TRBJ2-1, is EAGVTQSPTHLIKTRGQQATLRCSPISGHTSVYWYQQALGLGLQFLLWYDEGEERNRGNFPPRFSGRQFPNYSSELNVNALELEDSALYLCASSFRVRYNEQFFGPGTRLTVL.

This chain joins TRBV2 and TRBJ2-7, with D perhaps matching TRBD2 (5 bases). V was shortened by 2 bases and J by 5 bases, with 16 bases between the two germline ends. Germline assignment: CDR1 SNHLY and CDR2 FYNNEI. The CDR3 length is 15 residues. The CDR3 sequence: CASSETDLGSNEQYF. CDR3 bases: TGTGCCAGCAGTGAAACGGACTTAGGGAGCAACGAGCAGTACTTC.

This clonotype was seen a few times. This chain connects TRBV24-1 to TRBJ2-1; D tentatively reads TRBD1 or TRBD2 (5 bases each). The germline gives CDR1 KGHDR, CDR2 SFDVKD. The CDR3 consists of 13 residues. V was pared by 4 bases and J by 5 bases, with 8 bases between. The CDR3 region has the DNA TGTGCCACCAGTGACTCGGGGCACAATGAGCAGTTCTTC. It codes for CATSDSGHNEQFF.

This clonotype was counted at least ten times. The V call is TRBV7-2, the J call TRBJ2-2; 13 bases are shared with TRBD2. The CDR3 length is 18 residues. Losses at the gene ends were 5 bases for V and 5 bases for J; bases not matched to a gene: 11. The germline gives CDR1 SGHTA, CDR2 FQGNSA. The CDR3: CASSLGGLAGRRTGELFF. The CDR3 bases are TGTGCCAGCAGCCTGGGGGGACTAGCGGGACGGAGGACCGGGGAGCTGTTTTTT.

This clonotype has more than one count but fewer than ten. V gene TRBV7-8 combines with J gene TRBJ1-1, with TRBD1 identical over 7 bases. V was pared by 7 bases and J by 0 bases, with 11 bases of the junction left unmatched. The CDR3 totals 16 residues. Germline V lookup: CDR1 SGHVS, CDR2 FQNEAQ. The CDR3 sequence: CASTPGGWGLNTEAFF. CDR3 DNA: TGTGCCAGCACCCCAGGGGGATGGGGATTGAACACTGAAGCTTTCTTT.